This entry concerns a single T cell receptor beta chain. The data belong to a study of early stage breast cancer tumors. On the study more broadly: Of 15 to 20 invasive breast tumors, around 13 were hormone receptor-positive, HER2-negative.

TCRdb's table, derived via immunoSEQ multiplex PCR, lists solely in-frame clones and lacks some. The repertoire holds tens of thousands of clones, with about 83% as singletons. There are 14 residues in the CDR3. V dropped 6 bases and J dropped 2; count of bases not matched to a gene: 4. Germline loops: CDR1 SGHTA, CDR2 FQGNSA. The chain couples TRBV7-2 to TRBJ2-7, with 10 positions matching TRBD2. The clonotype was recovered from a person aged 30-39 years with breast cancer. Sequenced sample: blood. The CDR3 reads CASRIAGGTYEQYF. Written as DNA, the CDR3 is TGTGCCAGCAGAATAGCGGGAGGCACCTACGAGCAGTACTTC. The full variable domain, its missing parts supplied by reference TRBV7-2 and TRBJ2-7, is GAGVSQSPSNKVTEKGKDVELRCDPISGHTALYWYRQSLGQGLEFLIYFQGNSAPDKSGLPSDRFSAERTGGSVSTLTIQRTQQEDSAVYLCASRIAGGTYEQYFGPGTRLTVT.